The T cell receptor beta chain described here comes from a study of T cell responses to AZD1222 COVID-19 vaccine. General study points: White British donors predominated, females outnumbered males, and clonal diversity was possibly underestimated.

This clone came up once. Its matching antigen is unknown. Clones were sequenced by immunoSEQ multiplex PCR, and TCRdb holds only the in-frame ones, with some missing. Among 140,000 to 150,000 clones listed, approximately 92% were seen once. The length of the CDR3 is 20 residues. V lost 4 bases to trimming and J lost 0 bases; unmatched junction nucleotides: 10. Germline V gene sequence: CDR1 MNHEY, CDR2 SMNVEV (reference sequence). The sequences come from peripheral blood, collected on day 0 of AZD1222 vaccination. The clonotype originates from an adult in good health. The chain joins TRBV27 to TRBJ2-6; 12 bases line up with TRBD1. The CDR3 sequence is CASSSRRDRGPSSGANVLTF. The CDR3 nucleotides are TGTGCCAGCAGTTCACGCCGGGACAGGGGGCCTAGCTCTGGGGCCAACGTCCTGACTTTC.